The 27 T cell receptor beta chains listed next were all sequenced from one sample in a study of blood T cell repertoires in COVID-19. Some clones are missing from TCRdb's copy, which holds only in-frame ones; the method was immunoSEQ multiplex PCR. The sample yields about 50,000 clones, over 80% seen once. Sequencing was performed on peripheral blood. The receptors shown here come from a human donor in a cohort sampled during active COVID-19.

This sequence joins TRBV27 and TRBJ1-1; possible D gene TRBD1, 5 bases. The V gene's germline CDR1 is MNHEY and CDR2 SMNVEV (reference sequence). Deletions cut 6 bases from V and 5 bases from J, with 16 bases between. The CDR3 is 14 residues long. CDR3 nucleotide sequence: TGTGCCAGCAGGACCCAGGTTAGGGGAACTGAAGCTTTCTTT. Its translation is CASRTQVRGTEAFF.

J is TRBJ2-2 and V is TRBV29-1; a weak D match, TRBD1 (5 bases). Deletions cut 3 bases from V and 4 bases from J, with 6 bases between. Per germline, CDR1 SQVTM and CDR2 ANQGSEA. CDR3 length: 12 amino acids. The CDR3 loop reads CSVEQGTGELFF. CDR3 sequence (DNA): TGCAGCGTTGAGCAGGGCACCGGGGAGCTGTTTTTT.

J is TRBJ2-7 and V is TRBV6-1; the D gene is possibly TRBD1 (5 bases). The CDR3 loop spans 15 amino acids. Trimming removed 2 bases from V and 0 bases from J, with 11 bases in between. Per germline, CDR1 MNHNS and CDR2 SASEGT. CDR3 sequence (DNA): TGTGCCAGCAGTGAAAGTCAGGGTACCTCCTACGAGCAGTACTTC. The encoded protein is CASSESQGTSYEQYF.

The chain recombines TRBV7-9 with TRBJ1-1; D is unresolved. Deletions cut 5 bases from V and 8 bases from J, with 15 bases between. CDR1 is SEHNR, CDR2 FQNEAQ, per germline (reference sequence). This CDR3 spans 13 amino acids. The CDR3 reads CASSRSGAKEAFF. CDR3 DNA: TGTGCCAGCAGCCGATCGGGAGCCAAGGAAGCTTTCTTT.

V is TRBV4-1 and J is TRBJ1-6, with D hard to call. Trimming took 1 base from V and 8 from J, leaving 3 bases between them. The germline gives CDR1 MGHRA, CDR2 YSYEKL. The CDR3 has 12 amino acids. CDR3: CASSQVYSPLHF. The CDR3 DNA reads as TGCGCCAGCAGCCAAGTCTATTCACCCCTCCACTTT.

The chain recombines TRBV4-2 with TRBJ1-2, with TRBD1 identical over 8 bases. From germline, CDR1 is LGHNA and CDR2 YNFKEQ. The J segment lost 3 bases and the V segment lost 1 base, leaving 4 bases of the junction unmatched. The CDR3 runs to 15 residues. The DNA of the CDR3 is TGTGCCAGCAGCCAAGGACAGGGGCCTGACTATGGCTACACCTTC. This codes for CASSQGQGPDYGYTF.

The chain carries TRBV3-1 (or the pseudogene TRBV3-2) and TRBJ2-7; TRBD2 matches 12 bases. The CDR3 loop spans 16 amino acids. Germline V gene data show CDR1 as LGHDT and CDR2 as YNNKEL (reference sequence). V lost 4 bases to trimming and J lost 3 bases; unmatched junction nucleotides: 7. The CDR3 reads CASSPLPSGGGYEQYF. CDR3 sequence (DNA): TGTGCCAGCAGCCCCCTTCCTAGCGGGGGGGGCTACGAGCAGTACTTC.

This sequence joins TRBV25-1 and TRBJ2-5; no clear D. The V gene's germline CDR1 is MGHDK and CDR2 SYGVNS. V lost 3 bases, J lost 1 base, and 12 bases lay in between. This CDR3 spans 15 amino acids. For the CDR3, the DNA is TGTGCCAGCAGTGACCTCTGGCAGGCCCAAGAGACCCAGTACTTC. It encodes CASSDLWQAQETQYF.

V is TRBV30 and J is TRBJ1-1, with D possibly being TRBD1 (6 bases). The CDR3 is 14 amino acids. Germline V gene data show CDR1 as GTSNPN and CDR2 as SVGIG (reference sequence). With 3 bases removed from V and 2 bases from J, the gap between germline ends came to 13 bases. Here the CDR3 reads CAWRRTAINTEAFF. Here the CDR3 DNA reads TGTGCCTGGAGGAGGACAGCGATAAACACTGAAGCTTTCTTT.

The rearrangement uses TRBV10-2 and TRBJ2-7; D is possibly TRBD1 (5 bases). The length of the CDR3 is 16 residues. Germline loops: CDR1 WSHSY, CDR2 SAAADI. Trimming pared 3 bases from V and 0 bases from J, leaving 15 bases between. CDR3 DNA: TGCGCCAGCAGTGACAGGGTGGAAAATCCCTCCTACGAGCAGTACTTC. It yields the protein CASSDRVENPSYEQYF.

V and J are TRBV20-1 and TRBJ2-7, with 7 bases fitting TRBD1. V shed 3 bases, J shed 4 bases, and the junction held 3 bases outside the gene matches. The CDR3 totals 12 residues. Looked up from germline, CDR1 is DFQATT and CDR2 is SNEGSKA (reference sequence). The CDR3 sequence: CSASGQEYEQYF. In nucleotides, the CDR3 is TGCAGTGCTAGTGGACAGGAATACGAGCAGTACTTC.

This clone occurred a few times. This chain's CDR3 is CASSQGPVGGTEAFF. The CDR3 nucleotides read TGCGCCAGCAGCCAAGGGCCGGTAGGGGGCACTGAAGCTTTCTTT. The chain employs TRBV4-1 and TRBJ1-1, with D possibly being TRBD1 (6 bases). Germline loops: CDR1 MGHRA, CDR2 YSYEKL. The ends were cut back, 1 base at V and 4 bases at J, with 13 bases in the middle. This CDR3 spans 15 amino acids.

The chain uses TRBV2 and TRBJ2-5; D is undetermined. Germline V CDR1 and CDR2: SNHLY, FYNNEI. Deletions cut 10 bases from V and 5 bases from J, with 8 bases between. The CDR3 contains 10 residues. CDR3 bases: TGTGCCACCCGACTCGAGACCCAGTACTTC. It encodes CATRLETQYF. Filled out from reference TRBV2 and TRBJ2-5, the complete variable domain reads EPEVTQTPSHQVTQMGQEVILRCVPISNHLYFYWYRQILGQKVEFLVSFYNNEISEKSEIFDDQFSVERPDGSNFTLKIRSTKLEDSAMYFCATRLETQYFGPGTRLLVL.

The V call is TRBV14, the J call TRBJ1-2; D uncertain. CDR3 length: 13 residues. Trimming removed 3 bases at V and 3 bases at J, with 8 bases between. Germline assignment: CDR1 SGHDN and CDR2 FVKESK. CDR3 sequence reads: CASSQRSHYGYTF. The CDR3 bases are TGTGCCAGCAGCCAGAGGAGTCACTATGGCTACACCTTC. Using reference TRBV14 and TRBJ1-2 for the parts outside the CDR3, the full variable domain is EAGVTQFPSHSVIEKGQTVTLRCDPISGHDNLYWYRRVMGKEIKFLLHFVKESKQDESGMPNNRFLAERTGGTYSTLKVQPAELEDSGVYFCASSQRSHYGYTFGSGTRLTVV.

V and J are TRBV2 and TRBJ2-2, with D maybe TRBD2 (6 bases). The CDR3 totals 13 residues. Germline V CDR1 and CDR2: SNHLY, FYNNEI. V was shortened by 10 bases and J by 8 bases, with 17 bases between the two germline ends. The CDR3, as DNA: TGTGCCACCTTGGGGGGTGGAGCTGGGGAGCTGTTTTTT. Translation: CATLGGGAGELFF.

In nucleotides, the CDR3 is TGTGCCAGCGGCGACAGATACTACGAGCAGTACTTC. Translated, it gives CASGDRYYEQYF. The J gene is TRBJ2-7, the V gene TRBV11-1; the D gene is possibly TRBD1 (5 bases). The CDR3 is made up of 12 amino acids. Germline values: CDR1 SGHAT, CDR2 FQDESV (reference sequence). The V end lost 8 bases, the J end lost 3 bases, and 11 bases lay between the germline ends.

The DNA for the CDR3 is TGTGCCAGCAGTTTGCCGGGAATGGGGAATGAGCAGTTCTTC. Encoded protein: CASSLPGMGNEQFF. J is TRBJ2-1 and V is TRBV6-2 or TRBV6-3; the D gene is possibly TRBD2 (5 bases). V dropped 4 bases and J dropped 7 bases, with 14 bases sitting between them. The CDR3 extends over 14 amino acids. Germline V CDR1 and CDR2: MNHEY, SVGEGT.

V gene TRBV13 combines with J gene TRBJ2-3; 12 nucleotides agree with TRBD1. Trimming removed 5 bases from V and 1 base from J; junction bases left unmatched: 4. CDR1 is PRHDT, CDR2 FYEKMQ, per germline (reference sequence). CDR3 size: 16 residues. DNA of the CDR3: TGTGCCAGCAGCCTCCGGGACAGGGGGCGCACAGATACGCAGTATTTT. Its protein is CASSLRDRGRTDTQYF.

This clone came up a few times. The chain is built from TRBV6-5 and TRBJ1-1; possibly TRBD1 for D (5 bases). The CDR3 is 13 amino acids. With 6 bases removed from V and 4 bases from J, the gap between germline ends came to 12 bases. Germline V gene data show CDR1 as MNHEY and CDR2 as SVGAGI. The CDR3 nucleotides are TGTGCCAGCAGATATGGGGCGAGCACTGAAGCTTTCTTT. It encodes CASRYGASTEAFF.

The chain uses TRBV5-5 and TRBJ2-1, with D uncertain. Germline V gene lookup returns CDR1 SGHKS and CDR2 YYEKEE (reference sequence). This CDR3 contains 14 residues. V was cut by 5 bases and J by 3 bases, with 12 bases left in between. The CDR3 nucleotides read TGTGCCAGCAGGCCCCCCGCGGACTACAATGAGCAGTTCTTC. This encodes CASRPPADYNEQFF.

This chain connects TRBV10-2 to TRBJ2-7, with 14 nucleotides matching TRBD2. Germline loops: CDR1 WSHSY, CDR2 SAAADI. The CDR3 has 15 residues. With 4 bases clipped from V and 6 bases from J, the junction kept 5 bases outside the gene matches. The CDR3 loop reads CASSVTTSGRVEQYF. CDR3 nucleotide sequence: TGCGCCAGCAGTGTAACGACTAGCGGGAGGGTCGAGCAGTACTTC.

The V and J genes are TRBV9 and TRBJ2-7, with TRBD2 matching 9 bases. The CDR3 extends over 15 amino acids. The germline CDR1 and CDR2 sequences are SGDLS and YYNGEE. Trimming at V came to 0 bases and at J to 6 bases, leaving 7 bases not matched to a gene. CDR3 residues: CASSVEPELAGEQYF. CDR3 in DNA: TGTGCCAGCAGCGTAGAGCCCGAACTAGCGGGCGAGCAGTACTTC. The complete variable domain, with remaining parts taken from reference TRBV9 and TRBJ2-7, reads DSGVTQTPKHLITATGQRVTLRCSPRSGDLSVYWYQQSLDQGLQFLIQYYNGEERAKGNILERFSAQQFPDLHSELNLSSLELGDSALYFCASSVEPELAGEQYFGPGTRLTVT.

This rearrangement joins TRBV7-8 to TRBJ1-1; D gene unclear. The CDR3 runs 18 residues. V was clipped by 1 base and J by 0 bases, with 18 bases between them. CDR1 is SGHVS and CDR2 is FQNEAQ in the germline V gene. CDR3 nucleotides: TGTGCCAGCAGCTTAGAATTAGCTATTGGCACGATGAACACTGAAGCTTTCTTT. Its protein product is CASSLELAIGTMNTEAFF.

The rearrangement links TRBV24-1 to TRBJ1-5, with 7 bases identical to TRBD1. Germline V CDR1 and CDR2: KGHDR, SFDVKD. Unmatched junction bases numbered 7, after V lost 6 bases and J lost 3 bases. This CDR3 is 15 amino acids long. The CDR3 reads CATSRQGRDNQPQHF. As DNA, the CDR3 is TGTGCCACCAGTAGACAGGGTCGAGACAATCAGCCCCAGCATTTT.

This clone has only a few counts. This chain connects TRBV7-2 to TRBJ1-5; TRBD1 is a possible D gene (6 bases). This CDR3 has 14 residues. The germline gives CDR1 SGHTA, CDR2 FQGNSA. V lost 1 base and J 8 bases, leaving 12 bases between the germline ends. The CDR3 loop is CASSLEGGRKPQHF. The CDR3 DNA follows: TGTGCCAGCAGCTTAGAGGGGGGGCGAAAGCCCCAGCATTTT.

This sequence joins TRBV7-9 and TRBJ2-1; 12 nucleotides agree with TRBD2. Germline V gives CDR1 SEHNR, CDR2 FQNEAQ (reference sequence). J gave up 8 bases and V 7 bases, and 9 bases lay outside the gene matches. This CDR3 region has 15 residues. Here the CDR3 reads CASTPSGGDVDEQFF. The CDR3 nucleotides read TGTGCCAGCACACCTAGCGGGGGGGACGTGGATGAGCAGTTCTTC. The full variable domain, in which reference TRBV7-9 and TRBJ2-1 provide the parts outside the CDR3, is DTGVSQNPRHKITKRGQNVTFRCDPISEHNRLYWYRQTLGQGPEFLTYFQNEAQLEKSRLLSDRFSAERPKGSFSTLEIQRTEQGDSAMYLCASTPSGGDVDEQFFGPGTRLTVL.

This rearrangement joins TRBV29-1 to TRBJ2-7; 8 positions match TRBD1. With 1 base clipped from V and 5 bases from J, the junction kept 4 bases outside the gene matches. Germline assignment: CDR1 SQVTM and CDR2 ANQGSEA. The CDR3 spans 13 residues. The CDR3 sequence is CSVEATGDDEQYF. CDR3 coding DNA: TGCAGCGTTGAAGCGACAGGGGATGACGAGCAGTACTTC.